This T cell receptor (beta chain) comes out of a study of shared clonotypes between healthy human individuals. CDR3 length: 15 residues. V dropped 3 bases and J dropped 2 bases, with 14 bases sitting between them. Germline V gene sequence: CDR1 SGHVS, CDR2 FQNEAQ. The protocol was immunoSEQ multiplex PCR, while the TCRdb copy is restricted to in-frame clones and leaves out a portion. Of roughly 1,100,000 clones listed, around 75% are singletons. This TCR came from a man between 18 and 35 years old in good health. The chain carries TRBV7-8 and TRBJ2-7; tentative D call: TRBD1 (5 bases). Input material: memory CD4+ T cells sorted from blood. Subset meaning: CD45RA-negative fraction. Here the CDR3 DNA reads TGTGCCAGCAGCTTTCTCGAAACAGGAGCCTACGAGCAGTACTTC. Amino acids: CASSFLETGAYEQYF.